This T cell receptor (beta chain) came from a study of T cells in Graves' hyperthyroidism and ophthalmopathy. The study, taken as a whole, reports: Blood shared most expanded thyroid clonotypes above 0.001.

This clonotype was seen only a few times. Its antigen is unknown. V lost 1 base and J lost 2, with 11 bases in between. The germline CDR1 and CDR2 sequences are SGHVS and FNYEAQ. CDR3 length equals 16 residues. Clinical symptoms, serum thyroxine and TRAb, thyroid ultrasound and orbital computed tomography together formed the diagnostic basis. Cells are PBMCs isolated from around 9.4 ml of fresh blood. Using RNA transcripts as the source, TCR beta CDR3 regions were amplified. HTBI primers were used for first-round RT-PCR of the TCR CDR3. TCRdb ran MiXCR on the multiplex PCR reads and lists one entry per CDR3 protein. The sample carries approximately 870,000 distinct CDR3 sequences, 38% recorded once.

V and J are TRBV7-6 and TRBJ2-2; unclear D gene. Material: blood. This TCR was sampled from a man between 18 and 35 years old with Graves' hyperthyroidism. The CDR3 here is CASSLVTADNTGELFF. The DNA for the CDR3 is TGTGCCAGCAGCTTAGTGACGGCCGATAACACCGGGGAGCTGTTTTTT.